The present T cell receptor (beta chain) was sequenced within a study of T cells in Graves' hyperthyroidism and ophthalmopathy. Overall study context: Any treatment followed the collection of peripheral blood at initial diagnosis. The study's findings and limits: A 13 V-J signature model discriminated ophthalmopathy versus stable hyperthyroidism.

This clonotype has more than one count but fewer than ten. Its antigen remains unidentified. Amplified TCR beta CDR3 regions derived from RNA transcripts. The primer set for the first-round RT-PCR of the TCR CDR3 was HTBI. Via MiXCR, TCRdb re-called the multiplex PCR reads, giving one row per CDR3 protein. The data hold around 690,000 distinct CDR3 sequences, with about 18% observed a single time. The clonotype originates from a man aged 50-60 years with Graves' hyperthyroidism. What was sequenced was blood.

For the CDR3, the DNA is TGTGCCAGCAGTTACTCGAGTACCAATACGCAGTATTTT. Protein product: CASSYSSTNTQYF. The chain links TRBV6-5 to TRBJ2-3; D unresolved. Per the germline V gene, CDR1 is MNHEY and CDR2 is SVGAGI. V lost 0 bases to trimming and J lost 7 bases, with 8 bases between them. The CDR3 totals 13 residues.